What follows describes a single T cell receptor (beta chain). A much more abundant neighbour one base away suggests this may be a read error. The library was built from 400 to 500 ng RNA with molecular barcoded adaptors for alpha/delta and beta/gamma chains. One entry per CDR3 protein results from TCRdb running MiXCR on the reads. The sample lists about 62,000 distinct CDR3 sequences; about 19% were seen once. The source of the sample is a study of read filtering for tumor transcriptome and immune sequencing. In the study overall: The cohort had roughly 16 men and approximately 13 women aged roughly 47 to 85, mean about 68 years. Revised staging placed about 8 patients in R-ISS I, roughly 17 in II, six or seven in III. Whole-transcriptome libraries were prepared after DNase treatment. RNA-seq yielded only about 75 to 1273 TCR reads, IR-seq about 4.05 to 11 million.

V lost 3 bases and J 6 bases, leaving 13 bases between the germline ends. The CDR3 is made up of 14 amino acids. CDR1 SGHAT and CDR2 FQNNGV come from the germline V gene. V gene TRBV11-2 combines with J gene TRBJ2-3; D is undetermined. The sequencing input was a population of CD138-negative cells sorted from bone marrow. The receptor was isolated from a donor at least 40 years old with multiple myeloma. CDR3 in amino acids: CASSFYSRSDTQYF. The CDR3 nucleotides are TGTGCCAGCAGCTTTTATTCGCGTTCGGATACGCAGTATTTT.